Listed below are T cell receptor beta chains from one sample, sequenced in a study of shared clonotypes between healthy human individuals. Generated by immunoSEQ multiplex PCR, the TCRdb table keeps only in-frame clones and is missing some. Of about 2.2 million clones in the sample, around 95% are singletons; the top ten hold under 2%. Sequenced: naive CD8+ T cells from PBMCs. The receptors derive from a man younger than 35 in good health. Some clones in this sample may be carry-over from other donors' samples. The CDR3 runs from the conserved cysteine through the conserved F or W. The D gene is left open where the match is weak. Rows give clone size only sometimes, using once, few, many, or a class for an expanded clone.

J: TRBJ2-2; size: -; D: -; V: TRBV28; CDR3: CASSLAALSRNTGELFF; DNA: TGTGCCAGCAGCCTTGCTGCCCTCTCCCGGAACACCGGGGAGCTGTTTTTT
J: TRBJ2-1; size: -; D: -; V: TRBV7-6; CDR3: CASTDHNEQFF; DNA: TGTGCCAGCACCGATCACAATGAGCAGTTCTTC
J: TRBJ1-1; size: -; D: -; V: TRBV13; CDR3: CASSLGVRFGFTEAFF; DNA: TGTGCCAGCAGCTTGGGAGTAAGGTTTGGGTTCACTGAAGCTTTCTTT
J: TRBJ2-1; size: -; D: -; V: TRBV27; CDR3: CASSLSPTYNEQFF; DNA: TGTGCCAGCAGTTTATCGCCTACCTACAATGAGCAGTTCTTC
J: TRBJ2-3; size: -; D: TRBD1; V: TRBV7-9; CDR3: CASSFSQGGTDTQYF; DNA: TGTGCCAGCAGCTTCTCACAGGGGGGCACAGATACGCAGTATTTT
J: TRBJ1-3; size: -; D: TRBD1; V: TRBV28; CDR3: CASRITGDSGNTIYF; DNA: TGTGCCAGCAGAATCACAGGGGACTCTGGAAACACCATATATTTT
J: TRBJ2-2; size: -; D: -; V: TRBV4-2; CDR3: CASSPTGGFGELFF; DNA: TGTGCCAGCAGCCCCACCGGGGGATTCGGGGAGCTGTTTTTT
J: TRBJ2-7; size: -; D: -; V: TRBV7-2; CDR3: CASSFLLGAYEQYF; DNA: TGTGCCAGCAGCTTCCTGCTGGGAGCCTACGAGCAGTACTTC
J: TRBJ2-5; size: -; D: TRBD1; V: TRBV27; CDR3: CASSYGQGMGETQYF; DNA: TGTGCCAGCAGTTACGGACAGGGGATGGGAGAGACCCAGTACTTC
J: TRBJ1-5; size: -; D: -; V: TRBV27; CDR3: CASMELSGAFNQPQHF; DNA: TGTGCCAGCATGGAACTCTCCGGTGCATTCAATCAGCCCCAGCATTTT
J: TRBJ1-3; size: -; D: -; V: TRBV30; CDR3: CAWSRLGNTIYF; DNA: TGTGCCTGGAGTAGACTGGGAAACACCATATATTTT
J: TRBJ2-7; size: -; D: -; V: TRBV9; CDR3: CASSSGGTGWYEQYF; DNA: TGTGCCAGCAGCTCTGGGGGCACAGGGTGGTACGAGCAGTACTTC
J: TRBJ2-7; size: -; D: -; V: TRBV5-6; CDR3: CASHELRDNSYEQYF; DNA: TGTGCCAGCCATGAGCTCCGGGACAACTCCTACGAGCAGTACTTC
J: TRBJ1-4; size: -; D: -; V: TRBV19; CDR3: CASTDPSNEKLFF; DNA: TGTGCCAGTACCGACCCATCTAATGAAAAACTGTTTTTT
J: TRBJ2-1; size: -; D: -; V: TRBV4-2; CDR3: CASSQPSLAGLLGEQFF; DNA: TGTGCCAGCAGCCAACCCAGCTTGGCGGGCCTCTTGGGTGAGCAGTTCTTC
J: TRBJ2-1; size: -; D: TRBD2; V: TRBV4-3; CDR3: CASSQGLAVYNEQFF; DNA: TGCGCCAGCAGCCAAGGACTAGCGGTCTACAATGAGCAGTTCTTC
J: TRBJ1-1; size: -; D: -; V: TRBV6-5; CDR3: CASSYEGAVGTEAFF; DNA: TGTGCCAGCAGTTACGAAGGGGCGGTCGGCACTGAAGCTTTCTTT
J: TRBJ1-2; size: once; D: -; V: TRBV29-1; CDR3: CSVEDRWEHTF; DNA: TGCAGCGTTGAAGACAGGTGGGAGCACACCTTC
J: TRBJ1-5; size: -; D: TRBD1; V: TRBV7-2; CDR3: CASSIWFTGAFNQPQHF; DNA: TGTGCCAGCAGCATATGGTTTACAGGGGCGTTCAATCAGCCCCAGCATTTT
J: TRBJ2-6; size: -; D: -; V: TRBV10-3; CDR3: CAISEQAPLSGANVLTF; DNA: TGTGCCATCAGTGAACAAGCCCCTCTATCTGGGGCCAACGTCCTGACTTTC
J: TRBJ2-5; size: -; D: -; V: TRBV7-9; CDR3: CASSLVKGEETQYF; DNA: TGTGCCAGCAGCTTAGTAAAAGGGGAAGAGACCCAGTACTTC
J: TRBJ2-1; size: -; D: TRBD2; V: TRBV9; CDR3: CASSAGLAAFDEQFF; DNA: TGTGCCAGCAGCGCGGGACTAGCGGCATTCGATGAGCAGTTCTTC
J: TRBJ2-1; size: -; D: TRBD2; V: TRBV2; CDR3: CASSEALASGSEQFF; DNA: TGTGCCAGCAGTGAAGCGCTGGCTAGCGGGAGTGAGCAGTTCTTC
J: TRBJ1-2; size: -; D: -; V: TRBV28; CDR3: CASSLLSQGIYGYTF; DNA: TGTGCCAGCAGTTTATTATCCCAGGGGATCTATGGCTACACCTTC
J: TRBJ1-2; size: -; D: -; V: TRBV28; CDR3: CASSLSGSYGYTF; DNA: TGTGCCAGCAGTTTATCAGGCTCTTATGGCTACACCTTC
J: TRBJ2-7; size: -; D: -; V: TRBV6-1; CDR3: CASTPPVGAWDVQYF; DNA: TGTGCTAGCACCCCCCCCGTGGGGGCTTGGGATGTGCAGTACTTC
J: TRBJ1-1; size: -; D: TRBD1; V: TRBV7-9; CDR3: CASSFPITGTGKAEAFF; DNA: TGTGCCAGCAGCTTCCCCATTACCGGGACAGGGAAAGCTGAAGCTTTCTTT
J: TRBJ2-3; size: -; D: -; V: TRBV9; CDR3: CASSVSGLEDTQYF; DNA: TGTGCCAGCAGCGTGTCAGGGTTGGAAGATACGCAGTATTTT
J: TRBJ2-7; size: -; D: -; V: TRBV11-2; CDR3: CASSLVMSGRTYEQYF; DNA: TGTGCCAGCAGCTTAGTAATGAGCGGCAGAACCTACGAGCAGTACTTC
J: TRBJ1-2; size: -; D: -; V: TRBV19; CDR3: CASNPLAGYEGYTF; DNA: TGTGCCAGTAACCCCCTAGCAGGGTATGAGGGCTACACCTTC
J: TRBJ2-5; size: once; D: TRBD2; V: TRBV29-1; CDR3: CSVDPTSGRAEETQYF; DNA: TGCAGCGTCGACCCCACTAGCGGGAGGGCCGAGGAGACCCAGTACTTC
J: TRBJ2-1; size: -; D: -; V: TRBV11-2; CDR3: CASSLRGGEQFF; DNA: TGTGCCAGCAGTTTGAGGGGGGGTGAGCAGTTCTTC
J: TRBJ2-5; size: -; D: -; V: TRBV14; CDR3: CASSRGGLSGQETQYF; DNA: TGTGCCAGCAGCCGTGGGGGGCTATCCGGACAAGAGACCCAGTACTTC
J: TRBJ2-7; size: -; D: TRBD2; V: TRBV5-1; CDR3: CASSFGDWGIAGRGEQYF; DNA: TGCGCCAGCAGCTTTGGGGACTGGGGGATAGCGGGAAGGGGTGAGCAGTACTTC
J: TRBJ2-1; size: few; D: TRBD2; V: TRBV27; CDR3: CASSLLAGYNEQFF; DNA: TGTGCCAGCAGTTTACTAGCGGGATACAATGAGCAGTTCTTC
J: TRBJ2-5; size: -; D: -; V: TRBV27; CDR3: CASSSLSRPQETQYF; DNA: TGTGCCAGCAGTTCCCTATCTCGACCACAAGAGACCCAGTACTTC
J: TRBJ2-1; size: -; D: TRBD2; V: TRBV2; CDR3: CAWEGTSSYNEQFF; DNA: TGTGCCTGGGAAGGGACTAGCTCCTACAATGAGCAGTTCTTC
J: TRBJ2-1; size: -; D: -; V: TRBV11-2; CDR3: CASWGAGEQFF; DNA: TGTGCCAGCTGGGGCGCCGGTGAGCAGTTCTTC
J: TRBJ2-1; size: -; D: -; V: TRBV5-4; CDR3: CASSPNGMEQFF; DNA: TGTGCCAGCAGCCCGAACGGTATGGAGCAGTTCTTC
J: TRBJ2-1; size: -; D: TRBD2; V: TRBV6-4; CDR3: CASSDSGTSVHEQFF; DNA: TGTGCCAGCAGTGACTCAGGGACTAGCGTCCATGAGCAGTTCTTC